Sequencing of this TCR beta chain was carried out in a study of shared clonotypes between healthy human individuals. V lost 0 bases to trimming and J lost 4 bases; unmatched junction nucleotides: 2. The germline gives CDR1 MRHNA, CDR2 SNTAGT. This CDR3 has 15 residues. The assay was carried out at the deep level. Study processing details: Filtering differed since immunoSEQ provided only junctions, with no quality scores. Some clones are missing from TCRdb's copy, which holds only in-frame ones; the method was immunoSEQ multiplex PCR. Clone size and the V and J calls come from that table; the DNA yielded D and trimming. This repertoire shows 530,000 or so clones, roughly 79% found once; its top ten account for under 15%.

The clonotype originates from a woman in her 40s in good health. Some clones in this sample may be carry-over from other donors' samples. V usage is TRBV6-4 and J usage is TRBJ2-3, with 9 bases matching TRBD2. Source material: PBMCs. CDR3 residues: CASSDSSGRPDTQYF. The CDR3 nucleotides are TGTGCCAGCAGTGACTCTAGCGGGAGACCAGATACGCAGTATTTT.